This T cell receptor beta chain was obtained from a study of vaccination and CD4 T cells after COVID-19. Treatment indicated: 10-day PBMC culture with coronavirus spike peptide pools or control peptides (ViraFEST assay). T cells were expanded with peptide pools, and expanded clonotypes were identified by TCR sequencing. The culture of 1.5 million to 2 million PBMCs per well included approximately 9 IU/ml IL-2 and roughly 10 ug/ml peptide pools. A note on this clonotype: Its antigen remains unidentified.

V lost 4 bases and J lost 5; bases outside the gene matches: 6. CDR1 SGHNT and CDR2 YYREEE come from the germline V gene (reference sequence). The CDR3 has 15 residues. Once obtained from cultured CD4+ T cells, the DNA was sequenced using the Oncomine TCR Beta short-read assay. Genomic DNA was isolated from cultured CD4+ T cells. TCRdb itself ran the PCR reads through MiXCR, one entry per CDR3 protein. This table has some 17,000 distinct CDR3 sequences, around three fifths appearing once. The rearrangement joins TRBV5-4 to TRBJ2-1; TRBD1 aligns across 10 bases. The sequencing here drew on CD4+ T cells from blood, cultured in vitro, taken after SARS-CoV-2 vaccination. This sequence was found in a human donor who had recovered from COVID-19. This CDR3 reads CASSVTGGFDNEQFF. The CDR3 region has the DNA TGTGCCAGCAGCGTGACAGGGGGCTTCGACAATGAGCAGTTCTTC.